This T cell receptor beta chain was retrieved from a study of T cells in women clearing cervical HPV infection. Study observations and caveats: CIN3+ cases had significantly higher TCR repertoire richness than controls, but evenness did not differ.

Here immunoSEQ multiplex PCR was the method, and the copy in TCRdb shows in-frame clones only, minus some. Listed are approximately 34,000 clones; roughly 1.4% falls within the top ten. CDR1 SGHTA and CDR2 FQGNSA come from the germline V gene. The CDR3 has 15 residues. Unmatched junction bases numbered 1, after V lost 3 bases and J lost 0 bases. As to this clone: Its antigen remains unidentified. Coverage ceases 3 residues before the CDR3 finishes, and the germline J gene fills in the end.

The TCR sequence derives from a woman between 18 and 70 years old with a cervical HPV16 infection that either progressed to CIN3+ or cleared (not recorded which). This chain joins TRBV7-2 and TRBJ2-1; TRBD2 agrees at 8 bases. The sequenced sample was blood buffy coat. The chain's CDR3 is CASSLSGSSYNEQFF. Incomplete CDR3 DNA: TGTGCCAGCAGCTTGAGCGGGAGCTCCTACAATGAG.